This T cell receptor beta chain was profiled in a study of response to subunit inactivated influenza vaccine. A word on this clonotype: Its antigen is undetermined.

The germline CDR1 and CDR2 sequences are SGHRS and YFSETQ. This CDR3 is built from 14 residues. Trimming took 2 bases from V and 5 from J; bases not matched to a gene: 4. General observations from the study: It was suggested by the authors that few new T cells are recruited by each seasonal influenza vaccination.

Each CDR3 protein is one row after TCRdb ran MiXCR on the RT-PCR reads. The profile shows some 550,000 distinct CDR3 sequences, under 30% of them singletons. The data also belong to a second study, concerning T cells expressing NK-cell markers. That report notes: TCR beta cDNA was generated via 5'RACE template switching incorporating UMIs. According to the study, TCR beta repertoires originated from sorted CD3+CD56+NKG2C+, CD3+CD56+NKG2C- and CD3+CD56-NKG2C+ T cells. In a few donors, dominant clonotypes made up about 25-60.1% of CD3+CD56-NKG2C+ cells. Expanded NKG2C+ T cell clones had unclear HCMV specificity.

The receptor was isolated from a man aged 50 to 59 who received an inactivated influenza vaccine. This sample comprised CD4+ T cells sorted from PBMCs, obtained approximately 13 days after vaccination. The gene calls are TRBV5-1 and TRBJ2-5; 9 bases align to TRBD2. In DNA form, the CDR3 reads TGCGCCAGCAGCTTTCTTAGCGGGAGTGAGACCCAGTACTTC. Translation gives CASSFLSGSETQYF.